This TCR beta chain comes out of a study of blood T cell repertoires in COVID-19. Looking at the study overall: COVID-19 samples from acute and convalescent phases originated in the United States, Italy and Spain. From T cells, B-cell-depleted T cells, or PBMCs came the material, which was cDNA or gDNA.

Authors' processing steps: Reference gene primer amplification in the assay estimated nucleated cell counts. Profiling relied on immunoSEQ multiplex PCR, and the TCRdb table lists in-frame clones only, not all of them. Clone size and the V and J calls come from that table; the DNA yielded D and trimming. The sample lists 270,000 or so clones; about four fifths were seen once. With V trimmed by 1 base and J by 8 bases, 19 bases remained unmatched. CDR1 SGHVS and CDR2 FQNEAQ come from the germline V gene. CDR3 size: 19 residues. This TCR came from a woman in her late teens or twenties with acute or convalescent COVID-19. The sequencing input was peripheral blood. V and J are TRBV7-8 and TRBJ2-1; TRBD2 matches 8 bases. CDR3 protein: CASSLVGRSERENWDEQFF. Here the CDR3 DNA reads TGTGCCAGCAGCTTAGTAGGGCGTAGTGAGCGGGAGAATTGGGATGAGCAGTTCTTC.